The present TCR beta chain was sequenced within a study of cytomegalovirus exposure and HLA in healthy donors. Study-wide findings and caveats: Sequencing likely generated an artifact that appeared as a cluster of highly shared sequence variants. Indistinguishability led to the exclusion of some V segments, TRBV6-2 and TRBV6-3 included. TCR sequences were mostly rare, though some public TCRs occurred in many donors.

This clone has only one observation. The antigen is unknown. With 60 Vbeta and 13 Jbeta primers, the PCR was carried out. TCRdb's table, derived via immunoSEQ multiplex PCR, lists solely in-frame clones and lacks some. The data show 130,000 to 150,000 clones, 78% seen once. This CDR3 has 19 residues. This clonotype originated in a woman between 18 and 29 years old in good health and CMV-seropositive. The chain joins TRBV7-5 to TRBJ1-4; the DNA was not compared with TRBD1, the D call given in the table. TRBV7-5 is noted as a pseudogene. Sequenced: PBMCs. CDR3 in DNA: TGTGTCAGAAGCTTAGAGTGGCGACAGTCATTCGCAACTAATGAAAAACTGTTTTTT. Translated: CVRSLEWRQSFATNEKLFF.